This entry lists 6 T cell receptor beta chains sequenced from one sample in a study of blood T cell repertoires in COVID-19. Assay used: immunoSEQ multiplex PCR; TCRdb lists only in-frame clones, some missing. The data contain about 76,000 clones, more than 75% of them singletons. Specimen: peripheral blood. These TCRs come from a human donor in a cohort sampled during active COVID-19.

In DNA, the CDR3 is TGTGCCAGCAGCCAGCGGGGGGATCAGCCCCAGCATTTT. It yields the protein CASSQRGDQPQHF. The gene calls are TRBV3-1 (or the pseudogene TRBV3-2) and TRBJ1-5, with D maybe TRBD1 (5 bases). The V end lost 3 bases, the J end lost 5 bases, and 8 bases lay between the germline ends. The V gene's germline CDR1 is LGHDT and CDR2 YNNKEL (reference sequence). CDR3 length: 13 residues.

The chain uses TRBV7-9 and TRBJ2-6; tentatively, D is TRBD2 (5 bases). The CDR3 runs to 17 residues. Germline assignment: CDR1 SEHNR and CDR2 FQNEAQ (reference sequence). V was cut by 2 bases and J by 0 bases, with 11 bases left in between. CDR3 sequence: CASSLSGISSGANVLTF. The CDR3, as DNA: TGTGCCAGCAGCTTAAGCGGTATCAGCTCTGGGGCCAACGTCCTGACTTTC.

The chain has TRBV9 and TRBJ1-6; 8 nucleotides match TRBD1. The CDR3 is 16 amino acids. The V gene end was trimmed by 0 bases and the J gene end by 7 bases; junction bases not matched to a gene: 6. Germline V gives CDR1 SGDLS, CDR2 YYNGEE. CDR3 sequence (DNA): TGTGCCAGCAGCGTAGGGCAGGGGGCTTTGAATTCACCCCTCCACTTT. Its translation: CASSVGQGALNSPLHF.

The gene calls are TRBV28 and TRBJ2-7, with 10 nucleotides matching TRBD2. J gave up 4 bases and V 6 bases, and 9 bases lay outside the gene matches. Germline CDR1 reads MDHEN; CDR2 reads SYDVKM. The CDR3 loop spans 15 amino acids. CDR3: CASSIAGGPLYEQYF. CDR3 nucleotide sequence: TGTGCCAGCAGCATAGCGGGGGGACCCCTTTACGAGCAGTACTTC. The full variable domain, its missing parts supplied by reference TRBV28 and TRBJ2-7, is DVKVTQSSRYLVKRTGEKVFLECVQDMDHENMFWYRQDPGLGLRLIYFSYDVKMKEKGDIPEGYSVSREKKERFSLILESASTNQTSMYLCASSIAGGPLYEQYFGPGTRLTVT.

The V gene is TRBV5-1, the J gene TRBJ2-5, with D tentatively TRBD2 (6 bases). The CDR3 contains 14 residues. Looked up from germline, CDR1 is SGHRS and CDR2 is YFSETQ. The ends were cut back, 4 bases at V and 4 bases at J, with 14 bases in the middle. CDR3 bases: TGCGCCAGCAGCCTCCCGGAGGGGAGAGAGACCCAGTACTTC. Its protein is CASSLPEGRETQYF.

The chain links TRBV5-1 to TRBJ2-6, with D unclear. Trimming removed 1 base from V and 1 base from J, with 6 bases in between. This CDR3 has 15 residues. Germline values: CDR1 SGHRS, CDR2 YFSETQ. In DNA, the CDR3 is TGCGCCAGCAGCTTGCTAGAATCTGGGGCCAACGTCCTGACTTTC. This sequence encodes CASSLLESGANVLTF.